This TCR beta chain is from a study of blood T cell repertoires in COVID-19. TCRdb keeps only in-frame clones here, not all; method: immunoSEQ multiplex PCR. This sample has a few hundred thousand clones, with around 87% found just once. This receptor was taken from a woman aged 50 to 60 with acute or convalescent COVID-19. Sequencing input: peripheral blood.

CDR3 loop: CASSMGHISSYTF. In DNA, the CDR3 is TGTGCCAGCAGCATGGGACATATCAGCAGCTACACCTTC. The chain joins TRBV5-6 to TRBJ1-2; perhaps TRBD1 as D (6 bases). The CDR3 covers 13 residues. V was shortened by 4 bases and J by 9 bases, with 16 bases between the two germline ends. CDR1 and CDR2 from the germline V gene are SGHDT and YYEEEE.